Presented here are 29 T cell receptor beta chains from one specimen sequenced in a study of early T cells in non-severe SARS-CoV-2 infection. TCRdb redid the calling of the 5' RACE reads with MiXCR, one entry per CDR3 protein. The sample lists 45,000 to 55,000 distinct CDR3 sequences, under 14% seen once, with about 10% in the top ten. Sequencing was done on a sample of whole blood. Source of these receptors: an adult who was a healthcare worker with PCR-confirmed SARS-CoV-2 infection or an uninfected control (not recorded which).

This clonotype came up many times. This chain uses TRBV4-1 with TRBJ2-5; a possible D gene is TRBD1 (6 bases). From germline, CDR1 is MGHRA and CDR2 YSYEKL. The CDR3 runs 16 residues. V lost 6 bases and J lost 1, with 18 bases in between. CDR3 amino acids: CASSYPGQTLQETQYF. The CDR3 bases are TGCGCCAGCAGTTACCCGGGACAAACCCTCCAAGAGACCCAGTACTTC.

This clonotype was seen only a few times. This rearrangement joins TRBV29-1 to TRBJ1-2; D remains unclear. The CDR3 is 14 residues long. Looked up from germline, CDR1 is SQVTM and CDR2 is ANQGSEA. The germline V and J ends were trimmed by 6 bases and 5 bases, with 19 bases remaining between them. Here the CDR3 reads CSVGVEDPIYGYTF. CDR3 in DNA: TGCAGCGTCGGGGTGGAGGACCCTATTTATGGCTACACCTTC.

The chain recombines TRBV30 with TRBJ1-4; TRBD1 matches at 8 bases. The CDR3 is 15 amino acids. Germline V gives CDR1 GTSNPN, CDR2 SVGIG (reference sequence). V trimming: 1 base; J trimming: 5 bases; junction bases outside the gene matches: 6. DNA for the CDR3: TGTGCCTGGAGTGACGGACAGGGACAGAATGAAAAACTGTTTTTT. Protein sequence: CAWSDGQGQNEKLFF.

This clonotype has ten or more counts. The gene calls are TRBV20-1 and TRBJ2-1; TRBD2 matches at 8 bases. Per germline, CDR1 DFQATT and CDR2 SNEGSKA (reference sequence). CDR3 size: 18 residues. Trimming removed 0 bases from V and 0 bases from J; junction bases left unmatched: 10. This CDR3 is CSARDWASGLSSYNEQFF. In DNA, the CDR3 is TGCAGTGCTAGAGATTGGGCTAGCGGGTTGAGCTCCTACAATGAGCAGTTCTTC.

This clonotype was counted a few times. The chain employs TRBV10-3 and TRBJ2-1, with TRBD2 matching over 7 bases. Losses at the gene ends were 3 bases for V and 1 base for J; bases not matched to a gene: 3. The CDR3 sequence is 15 residues long. CDR1 and CDR2 from the germline V gene are ENHRY and SYGVKD. The CDR3 reads CAISEAGLSYNEQFF. CDR3 DNA sequence: TGTGCCATCAGTGAAGCGGGATTGTCCTACAATGAGCAGTTCTTC.

The J gene is TRBJ1-2, the V gene TRBV7-2, with TRBD1 matching 7 bases. V was clipped by 5 bases and J by 2 bases; unmatched bases: 8. Germline lookup yields CDR1 SGHTA and CDR2 FQGNSA. The CDR3 contains 15 residues. This CDR3 reads CASSTRTGENYGYTF. The CDR3 DNA reads TGTGCCAGCAGCACGCGGACAGGAGAGAACTATGGCTACACCTTC.

The chain recombines TRBV7-2 with TRBJ2-7; 7 nucleotides match TRBD1. The length of the CDR3 is 14 residues. CDR1 and CDR2 (germline): SGHTA, FQGNSA. V gave up 7 bases and J gave up 2 bases; unmatched junction bases: 8. CDR3 bases: TGTGCCAGCACCCCGTGGGACAGCACCTACGAGCAGTACTTC. It yields the protein CASTPWDSTYEQYF.

This clonotype was counted only a few times. The chain joins TRBV6-2 or TRBV6-3 to TRBJ1-4; a possible D gene is TRBD1 (5 bases). This CDR3 spans 18 amino acids. The V gene's germline CDR1 is MNHEY and CDR2 SVGEGT. Trimming cost V 0 bases and J 1 base, with 15 bases left between them. The CDR3 nucleotides are TGTGCCAGCAGTTACTCCCGGGGCCTGGCGGAAACTAATGAAAAACTGTTTTTT. It codes for CASSYSRGLAETNEKLFF.

This clonotype was detected ten times or more. The chain is built from TRBV19 and TRBJ1-4; D uncertain. There are 12 residues in the CDR3. The V gene's germline CDR1 is LNHDA and CDR2 SQIVND (reference sequence). Trimming pared 9 bases from V and 8 bases from J, leaving 13 bases between. CDR3 loop: CASSPREEKLFF. The CDR3 DNA reads as TGTGCCAGCTCGCCGAGGGAAGAAAAACTGTTTTTT. The variable domain in full, completed from reference TRBV19 and TRBJ1-4, reads DGGITQSPKYLFRKEGQNVTLSCEQNLNHDAMYWYRQDPGQGLRLIYYSQIVNDFQKGDIAEGYSVSREKKESFPLTVTSAQKNPTAFYLCASSPREEKLFFGSGTQLSVL.

This clonotype was seen a few times. The chain carries TRBV12-3 or TRBV12-4 and TRBJ2-5, with unresolved D. This CDR3 has 12 amino acids. The V end lost 5 bases, the J end lost 4 bases, and 8 bases lay between the germline ends. CDR3 DNA: TGTGCCAGCAGTGAATATGGAGAGACCCAGTACTTC. Its protein product is CASSEYGETQYF.

This clonotype was detected ten times or more. The junction differs from germline at one of its ends, possibly a read error. The rearrangement uses TRBV12-3 or TRBV12-4 and TRBJ2-1, with 10 nucleotides matching TRBD2. The CDR3 is made up of 14 amino acids. The CDR3 DNA is TGTGCCACCAGTTCCAGCGGGGGGGCGCGGGAGCAGTTCTTC. This sequence encodes CATSSSGGAREQFF.

This clonotype has more than one count but fewer than ten. CDR3 bases: TGTGCCTGGGCGGGGACAAATGGGTCACCCCTCCACTTT. Translating it yields CAWAGTNGSPLHF. This chain joins TRBV30 and TRBJ1-6; a possible D gene is TRBD1 (6 bases). The CDR3 spans 13 residues. V was clipped by 5 bases and J by 10 bases, with 15 bases between them. CDR1 GTSNPN and CDR2 SVGIG come from the germline V gene (reference sequence).

This clonotype was seen more than once but under ten times. J is TRBJ1-1 and V is TRBV29-1; maybe TRBD1 (5 bases). V was cut by 4 bases and J by 3 bases, with 12 bases left in between. The CDR3 sequence is 13 residues long. From germline, CDR1 is SQVTM and CDR2 ANQGSEA. The CDR3 DNA sequence: TGCAGCGTTGTGGACAATTCGTACACTGAAGCTTTCTTT. This encodes CSVVDNSYTEAFF.

This clonotype was counted between two and nine times. V gene TRBV20-1 combines with J gene TRBJ1-5; possibly TRBD1 for D (6 bases). The CDR3 is 16 residues long. V was trimmed by 0 bases and J by 3 bases, leaving 15 bases between them. Germline V CDR1 and CDR2: DFQATT, SNEGSKA (reference sequence). In DNA, the CDR3 is TGCAGTGCTAGAGATGAGCCAGGGGAGGTCAATCAGCCCCAGCATTTT. It specifies CSARDEPGEVNQPQHF.

This clonotype was counted at least ten times. This chain joins TRBV6-5 and TRBJ2-1, with D perhaps TRBD1 (7 bases). Trimming left V 0 bases short and J 4 bases short, with 13 bases between. The CDR3 contains 16 residues. Germline CDR1 and CDR2: MNHEY and SVGAGI. The CDR3 bases are TGTGCCAGCAGTTACTCCAAGGGGGCGGGGTACAATGAGCAGTTCTTC. It encodes CASSYSKGAGYNEQFF.

The chain carries TRBV11-1 and TRBJ2-7, with TRBD1 matching 9 bases. The germline V gene encodes CDR1 SGHAT and CDR2 FQDESV (reference sequence). The J segment lost 2 bases and the V segment lost 5 bases, leaving 7 bases of the junction unmatched. This CDR3 has 15 residues. The CDR3 sequence: CASSLQQGAPYEQYF. The DNA of the CDR3 is TGTGCCAGCAGCCTACAACAGGGGGCACCCTACGAGCAGTACTTC.

The chain is built from TRBV11-3 and TRBJ2-3; maybe TRBD1 (5 bases). V was cut by 4 bases and J by 4 bases, with 12 bases left in between. The CDR3 consists of 14 residues. Germline V gene sequence: CDR1 SGHNT, CDR2 YENEEA. The CDR3 region has the DNA TGTGCCAGCAGCTCTCGCCCAGGGTCAGATACGCAGTATTTT. Translation: CASSSRPGSDTQYF.

This clonotype was detected only a few times. The chain joins TRBV6-4 to TRBJ2-1, with 7 bases lining up with TRBD2. After removal of 5 bases from V and 10 bases from J, the junction contained 14 bases not matched to a gene. The CDR3 extends over 15 amino acids. The V gene's germline CDR1 is MRHNA and CDR2 SNTAGT. CDR3 sequence (DNA): TGTGCCAGCAGTAGTTCCAGCGGGGTGGTCGGAGAGCAGTTCTTC. Amino acids: CASSSSSGVVGEQFF.

In this sample, this clonotype turned up a few times. The chain combines TRBV20-1 with TRBJ2-1; D ambiguous. The CDR3 extends over 13 amino acids. Trimming took 0 bases from V and 6 from J, leaving 9 bases between them. Germline CDR1 is DFQATT and CDR2 is SNEGSKA (reference sequence). The CDR3 reads CSARDGYPNEQFF. CDR3 bases: TGCAGTGCTAGAGATGGATATCCCAATGAGCAGTTCTTC.

In this sample, this clonotype turned up many times. This chain joins TRBV12-3 or TRBV12-4 and TRBJ2-3; no firm D call. CDR3 length: 12 amino acids. Trimming took 10 bases from V and 4 from J, leaving 12 bases between them. CDR3 in amino acids: CATAQTPDTQYF. The CDR3 nucleotides are TGTGCCACCGCCCAAACACCAGATACGCAGTATTTT.

This clonotype was counted between two and nine times. This chain uses TRBV19 with TRBJ2-3, with 7 positions matching TRBD1. The CDR3 has 15 amino acids. Germline V gene data show CDR1 as LNHDA and CDR2 as SQIVND (reference sequence). V dropped 7 bases and J dropped 3; count of bases not matched to a gene: 10. CDR3 DNA sequence: TGTGCCAGTACAAGGGGGCTCGCCCCTACAGATACGCAGTATTTT. Translating gives CASTRGLAPTDTQYF.

The chain links TRBV7-8 to TRBJ2-7; perhaps TRBD1 as D (5 bases). Germline CDR1 SGHVS, CDR2 FQNEAQ. With 0 bases removed from V and 0 bases from J, the gap between germline ends came to 9 bases. The CDR3 contains 15 residues. The CDR3, as DNA: TGTGCCAGCAGCTTAGCAAGGACATTCTCCTACGAGCAGTACTTC. It codes for CASSLARTFSYEQYF.

A few counts support this clonotype. The gene calls are TRBV11-2 and TRBJ2-1, with D perhaps matching TRBD1 or TRBD2 (5 bases each). Germline V gene sequence: CDR1 SGHAT, CDR2 FQNNGV. V shed 7 bases and J shed 8 bases, with 12 bases lying between them. CDR3 length: 12 residues. Here the CDR3 DNA reads TGTGCCAGCACCACGCTGGGGGATGAGCAGTTCTTC. This codes for CASTTLGDEQFF.

This clonotype has more than one count but fewer than ten. The chain has TRBV9 and TRBJ2-5; 9 positions agree with TRBD2. There are 14 residues in the CDR3. V lost 4 bases to trimming and J lost 3 bases; unmatched junction nucleotides: 4. CDR1 is SGDLS and CDR2 is YYNGEE in the germline V gene. This CDR3 reads CASSPGLAKETQYF. The CDR3 DNA follows: TGTGCCAGCAGCCCGGGACTAGCTAAAGAGACCCAGTACTTC.

The chain links TRBV2 to TRBJ2-6; 8 positions agree with TRBD1. Unmatched junction bases numbered 7, after V lost 2 bases and J lost 1 base. The CDR3 contains 18 residues. The germline CDR1 and CDR2 sequences are SNHLY and FYNNEI. The CDR3 loop is CASSERDRQESGANVLTF. As DNA, the CDR3 is TGTGCCAGCAGTGAACGGGACAGGCAGGAATCTGGGGCCAACGTCCTGACTTTC. Complete variable domain (other parts from reference TRBV2 and TRBJ2-6): EPEVTQTPSHQVTQMGQEVILRCVPISNHLYFYWYRQILGQKVEFLVSFYNNEISEKSEIFDDQFSVERPDGSNFTLKIRSTKLEDSAMYFCASSERDRQESGANVLTFGAGSRLTVL.

This clonotype was recorded a few times. The chain links TRBV9 to TRBJ2-3; D possibly corresponds to TRBD2 (6 bases). Germline V CDR1 and CDR2: SGDLS, YYNGEE. The CDR3 totals 14 residues. V shed 1 base and J shed 2 bases, with 8 bases lying between them. This CDR3 is CASSVSGFTDTQYF. The CDR3, as DNA: TGTGCCAGCAGCGTAAGCGGGTTCACAGATACGCAGTATTTT.

This clonotype was picked up many times. The V call is TRBV5-1, the J call TRBJ2-3; the match to TRBD2 covers 10 bases. This CDR3 has 16 residues. Trimming removed 5 bases from V and 4 bases from J; junction bases left unmatched: 10. Germline CDR1 SGHRS, CDR2 YFSETQ. The CDR3 DNA is TGCGCCAGCAGTCATGGACTAGCGGAGAGGGCAGATACGCAGTATTTT. Translation: CASSHGLAERADTQYF.

This clonotype was seen more than once but under ten times. The chain employs TRBV18 and TRBJ1-1, with 8 nucleotides matching TRBD1. Germline V gene sequence: CDR1 KGHSH, CDR2 LQKENI. The CDR3 contains 17 residues. The junction had 7 bases not matched to a gene; V was cut back by 0 bases and J by 1 base. For the CDR3, the DNA is TGTGCCAGCTCACCACCGGGGACAGGACCAAAGAACACTGAAGCTTTCTTT. Translation gives CASSPPGTGPKNTEAFF.

This clonotype appeared a few times. The J gene is TRBJ2-3, the V gene TRBV20-1, with 8 bases identical to TRBD2. With 3 bases clipped from V and 0 bases from J, the junction kept 5 bases outside the gene matches. Germline CDR1 is DFQATT and CDR2 is SNEGSKA (reference sequence). This CDR3 contains 15 residues. The DNA for the CDR3 is TGCAGTGCTAGTTTGCCTAGCGGGAGCACAGATACGCAGTATTTT. Translated, it gives CSASLPSGSTDTQYF.